The 26 T cell receptor beta chains listed next were all sequenced from one sample in a study of cytomegalovirus exposure and HLA in healthy donors. The PCR ran on 60 Vbeta and 13 Jbeta primers. The protocol was immunoSEQ multiplex PCR, while the TCRdb copy is restricted to in-frame clones and leaves out a portion. Among fewer than 130,000 clones listed, roughly 78% were seen once. The sequencing sample was made of PBMCs. These receptors came from a woman aged 40 to 50 in good health and CMV-seronegative.

The V and J genes are TRBV29-1 and TRBJ1-1, with 8 bases lining up with TRBD1. V lost 4 bases to trimming and J lost 6 bases; unmatched junction nucleotides: 1. CDR1 is SQVTM, CDR2 ANQGSEA, per germline. This CDR3 has 11 amino acids. DNA for the CDR3: TGCAGCGTTGCAGGGGGCCCTGAAGCTTTCTTT. This encodes CSVAGGPEAFF.

The chain uses TRBV9 and TRBJ2-7; D possibly corresponds to TRBD1 (7 bases). CDR1 is SGDLS, CDR2 YYNGEE, per germline. V was cut by 1 base and J by 3 bases, with 11 bases left in between. The CDR3 has 14 amino acids. This chain's CDR3 is CASSVRGTDYEQYF. CDR3 in DNA: TGTGCCAGCAGCGTACGGGGGACAGACTACGAGCAGTACTTC.

This clone was found once. The chain recombines TRBV9 with TRBJ2-3; a weak D match, TRBD1 (6 bases). V was trimmed by 3 bases and J by 5 bases, leaving 16 bases between them. This CDR3 region has 15 residues. The germline V gene encodes CDR1 SGDLS and CDR2 YYNGEE. CDR3 coding DNA: TGTGCCAGCAGCGCCGAGGACAGTGTCAGAGATACGCAGTATTTT. Protein product: CASSAEDSVRDTQYF.

The chain is built from TRBV4-3 and TRBJ2-6; 10 positions agree with TRBD2. V was clipped by 0 bases and J by 2 bases; unmatched bases: 7. This CDR3 is built from 19 residues. The germline V gene has CDR1 LGHNA and CDR2 YSLEER. In DNA form, the CDR3 reads TGCGCCAGCAGCCAAGATCCGGCTAGCGGGAGTACTGGGGCCAACGTCCTGACTTTC. It specifies CASSQDPASGSTGANVLTF.

The chain employs TRBV9 and TRBJ2-1; 9 bases agree with TRBD2. Germline CDR1 is SGDLS and CDR2 is YYNGEE. V was pared by 0 bases and J by 8 bases, with 9 bases of the junction left unmatched. The CDR3 spans 16 residues. Written as DNA, the CDR3 is TGTGCCAGCAGCGTAGTTGCGGGAGGGCCTTCCTATGAGCAGTTCTTC. It specifies CASSVVAGGPSYEQFF.

This clone has only one observation. The V and J genes are TRBV6-5 and TRBJ1-1; 7 positions match TRBD1. Germline V gene data show CDR1 as MNHEY and CDR2 as SVGAGI. This CDR3 is built from 13 residues. Losses at the gene ends were 0 bases for V and 8 bases for J; bases not matched to a gene: 3. The CDR3 sequence is CASSYSTGREAFF. CDR3 nucleotide sequence: TGTGCCAGCAGTTACTCGACAGGGCGGGAAGCTTTCTTT.

The rearrangement uses TRBV11-2 and TRBJ2-1; D may be TRBD1 (6 bases). Germline V gene sequence: CDR1 SGHAT, CDR2 FQNNGV. There are 13 residues in the CDR3. V lost 8 bases and J lost 7, with 15 bases in between. The chain's CDR3 is CASDTGSWNEQFF. In nucleotides, the CDR3 is TGTGCCAGCGATACAGGGAGTTGGAATGAGCAGTTCTTC. Looking up the rest from reference TRBV11-2 and TRBJ2-1 gives the full variable domain: EAGVAQSPRYKIIEKRQSVAFWCNPISGHATLYWYQQILGQGPKLLIQFQNNGVVDDSQLPKDRFSAERLKGVDSTLKIQPAKLEDSAVYLCASDTGSWNEQFFGPGTRLTVL.

J is TRBJ1-5 and V is TRBV10-3; D is perhaps TRBD1 (6 bases). Trimming stripped 3 bases from V and 9 bases from J, with 15 bases between. The CDR3 is 14 residues long. Germline V gives CDR1 ENHRY, CDR2 SYGVKD. CDR3 in amino acids: CAISEGQFMTPQHF. CDR3 coding DNA: TGTGCCATCAGTGAAGGACAGTTTATGACGCCCCAGCATTTT.

The chain carries TRBV30 and TRBJ1-5, with a weak D call TRBD1 (5 bases). The V gene's germline CDR1 is GTSNPN and CDR2 SVGIG (reference sequence). V was shortened by 1 base and J by 1 base, with 8 bases between the two germline ends. The CDR3 runs 14 residues. CDR3 region: CAWSGGGSNQPQHF. The CDR3 coding sequence is TGTGCCTGGAGTGGGGGGGGAAGCAATCAGCCCCAGCATTTT.

The chain combines TRBV5-4 with TRBJ1-1, with 9 bases identical to TRBD1. V was clipped by 3 bases and J by 6 bases; unmatched bases: 6. The CDR3 length is 14 residues. Germline lookup yields CDR1 SGHNT and CDR2 YYREEE (reference sequence). The CDR3 sequence: CASSSGTGFPEAFF. The CDR3 region has the DNA TGTGCCAGCAGCTCCGGGACAGGGTTTCCTGAAGCTTTCTTT.

V is TRBV18 and J is TRBJ2-3; 7 nucleotides align to TRBD1. CDR1 is KGHSH and CDR2 is LQKENI in the germline V gene. This CDR3 is built from 16 residues. V gave up 0 bases and J gave up 2 bases; unmatched junction bases: 5. CDR3: CASSPPGRGTTDTQYF. CDR3 bases: TGTGCCAGCTCACCACCGGGCAGGGGGACCACAGATACGCAGTATTTT.

This clone occurred once. The CDR3 DNA reads as TGTGCCAGCAGCCCCCGTCCAGGGGCCGCAAACACTGAAGCTTTCTTT. Translating it yields CASSPRPGAANTEAFF. This rearrangement joins TRBV5-5 to TRBJ1-1; possibly TRBD1 for D (6 bases). CDR1 is SGHKS, CDR2 YYEKEE, per germline (reference sequence). V was clipped by 4 bases and J by 2 bases, with 18 bases between them. The CDR3 is made up of 16 amino acids.

This clone was picked up a small number of times. The rearrangement uses TRBV9 and TRBJ1-1; no definite D call. Germline values: CDR1 SGDLS, CDR2 YYNGEE. The V end lost 0 bases, the J end lost 3 bases, and 9 bases lay between the germline ends. CDR3 length: 14 residues. This CDR3 reads CASSVVPVYTEAFF. DNA for the CDR3: TGTGCCAGCAGCGTAGTCCCAGTTTACACTGAAGCTTTCTTT.

The chain uses TRBV28 and TRBJ2-7; unclear D gene. CDR3 length: 10 amino acids. Trimming left V 5 bases short and J 6 bases short, with 5 bases between. From germline, CDR1 is MDHEN and CDR2 SYDVKM. CDR3 in amino acids: CASSGLEQYF. CDR3 bases: TGTGCCAGCAGTGGGCTCGAGCAGTACTTC.

This clone was found once. V is TRBV19 and J is TRBJ1-1; 7 bases agree with TRBD1. V lost 4 bases, J lost 5 bases, and 4 bases stayed unmatched. The CDR3 runs to 13 residues. The V gene's germline CDR1 is LNHDA and CDR2 SQIVND (reference sequence). This CDR3 is CASSKQGMTEAFF. The CDR3 bases are TGTGCCAGTAGTAAACAGGGGATGACTGAAGCTTTCTTT.

The chain combines TRBV6-6 with TRBJ1-2; D gene uncertain. The CDR3 loop spans 16 amino acids. CDR1 MNHNY and CDR2 SVGAGI come from the germline V gene (reference sequence). The V gene lost 6 bases and the J gene lost 1 base, with 18 bases spanning the gap. CDR3 in amino acids: CASSPGPNEINYGYTF. The CDR3, as DNA: TGTGCCAGCAGCCCAGGTCCGAATGAAATTAACTATGGCTACACCTTC.

V gene TRBV9 combines with J gene TRBJ1-4; 9 bases line up with TRBD1. This CDR3 spans 14 amino acids. The junction had 6 bases not matched to a gene; V was cut back by 6 bases and J by 6 bases. Germline V gene sequence: CDR1 SGDLS, CDR2 YYNGEE. The CDR3, as DNA: TGTGCCAGCACCCCCCGGGACAGGGATGAAAAACTGTTTTTT. Residues: CASTPRDRDEKLFF. The full variable domain, with the rest looked up from reference TRBV9 and TRBJ1-4, is DSGVTQTPKHLITATGQRVTLRCSPRSGDLSVYWYQQSLDQGLQFLIQYYNGEERAKGNILERFSAQQFPDLHSELNLSSLELGDSALYFCASTPRDRDEKLFFGSGTQLSVL.

This sequence joins TRBV7-2 and TRBJ1-5; D remains unclear. V lost 4 bases to trimming and J lost 9 bases, with 19 bases between them. The CDR3 is 15 residues long. Germline V CDR1 and CDR2: SGHTA, FQGNSA. The CDR3 spells CASSSDSSAGWPQHF. Here the CDR3 DNA reads TGTGCCAGCAGCTCGGACTCGAGCGCCGGGTGGCCCCAGCATTTT.

V usage is TRBV7-2 and J usage is TRBJ1-1; tentative D call: TRBD1 (6 bases). CDR1 is SGHTA, CDR2 FQGNSA, per germline. CDR3 length: 16 residues. V was pared by 0 bases and J by 2 bases, with 13 bases between. Here the CDR3 reads CASSLAFGRGNTEAFF. In DNA form, the CDR3 reads TGTGCCAGCAGCTTAGCGTTCGGCAGGGGTAACACTGAAGCTTTCTTT.

This sequence joins TRBV11-2 and TRBJ2-5; maybe TRBD1 (7 bases). CDR3 length equals 15 residues. The V end was cut by 0 bases, the J end by 4 bases, with 12 bases between. Germline CDR1 and CDR2: SGHAT and FQNNGV. The CDR3 DNA sequence: TGTGCCAGCAGCTTAGACGGAGGGGGCCGAGAGACCCAGTACTTC. This encodes CASSLDGGGRETQYF. Together with reference TRBV11-2 and TRBJ2-5, the CDR3 gives the full variable domain: EAGVAQSPRYKIIEKRQSVAFWCNPISGHATLYWYQQILGQGPKLLIQFQNNGVVDDSQLPKDRFSAERLKGVDSTLKIQPAKLEDSAVYLCASSLDGGGRETQYFGPGTRLLVL.

Comments on this clone: One end of the junction is discordant with germline, which a read error may explain. The chain recombines TRBV4-3 with TRBJ2-7; TRBD1 might be the D (6 bases). The CDR3 is 15 residues long. Germline CDR1 is LGHNA and CDR2 is YSLEER. The CDR3 DNA reads TGCACCAGCAGCCAAGACAGGTCCCCCGTGTACGAGCAGTACTTC. Translating it yields CTSSQDRSPVYEQYF.

This chain connects TRBV28 to TRBJ1-2; tentative D call: TRBD1 (6 bases). Germline loops: CDR1 MDHEN, CDR2 SYDVKM. This CDR3 region has 13 residues. V gave up 11 bases and J gave up 5 bases, with 18 bases separating them. DNA for the CDR3: TGTGCCCCACCCCGGGGGGCTATATATGGCTACACCTTC. Translating it yields CAPPRGAIYGYTF.

This clone was counted once. The chain recombines TRBV28 with TRBJ1-5, with TRBD1 identical over 8 bases. This CDR3 has 13 residues. V lost 5 bases to trimming and J lost 11 bases; unmatched junction nucleotides: 8. The germline gives CDR1 MDHEN, CDR2 SYDVKM. In DNA, the CDR3 is TGTGCCAGCAGTGGACAGGGCCTTAGGACCCAGCATTTT. Its translation: CASSGQGLRTQHF. The full variable domain, rest sourced from reference TRBV28 and TRBJ1-5, is DVKVTQSSRYLVKRTGEKVFLECVQDMDHENMFWYRQDPGLGLRLIYFSYDVKMKEKGDIPEGYSVSREKKERFSLILESASTNQTSMYLCASSGQGLRTQHFGDGTRLSIL.

A note on this clone: Other DNA sequences within the sample encode an identical CDR3. The CDR3 nucleotides are TGTGCCAGCAGGCTACAGGGGAACTCCTACGAGCAGTACTTC. Protein product: CASRLQGNSYEQYF. This chain uses TRBV2 with TRBJ2-7; 7 positions agree with TRBD1. V lost 6 bases and J lost 0; bases outside the gene matches: 5. CDR3 size: 14 residues. Germline CDR1 is SNHLY and CDR2 is FYNNEI.

The chain has TRBV19 and TRBJ2-1; 11 bases match TRBD1. Germline CDR1 LNHDA, CDR2 SQIVND (reference sequence). The junction had 9 bases not matched to a gene; V was cut back by 5 bases and J by 6 bases. This CDR3 has 16 amino acids. The CDR3 reads CASSLTTGTGGNEQFF. The CDR3 DNA follows: TGTGCCAGTAGTCTCACTACCGGGACAGGGGGCAATGAGCAGTTCTTC.

The chain couples TRBV5-1 to TRBJ2-1; weak D call: TRBD2 (6 bases). Looked up from germline, CDR1 is SGHRS and CDR2 is YFSETQ. The V gene lost 5 bases and the J gene lost 1 base, with 10 bases spanning the gap. This CDR3 has 14 amino acids. The CDR3 spells CASRFRESYNEQFF. The CDR3, as DNA: TGCGCCAGCAGATTTCGGGAGTCCTACAATGAGCAGTTCTTC.